This TCR beta chain was identified during a study of T cell responses to AZD1222 COVID-19 vaccine. Turning to the study itself: Second-dose intervals near 4 or 12 weeks were combined.

Sequenced by immunoSEQ multiplex PCR; TCRdb stores in-frame clones only, minus some. The sample has fewer than 100,000 clones; around 84% are singletons. The CDR3 totals 13 residues. Germline V gene data show CDR1 as ENHRY and CDR2 as SYGVKD. V was shortened by 7 bases and J by 3 bases, with 11 bases between the two germline ends. The material was peripheral blood, obtained on day 0 of AZD1222 vaccination. V gene TRBV10-3 combines with J gene TRBJ2-3; possible D gene TRBD1, 7 bases. This TCR derives from an adult in good health. In nucleotides, the CDR3 is TGTGCCATCATGTCAGGGGGGACAGATACGCAGTATTTT. Translation gives CAIMSGGTDTQYF.